One TCR beta chain is described in this entry. Antigen unknown. PCR used 60 Vbeta primers and 13 Jbeta primers. Original processing notes: Later analysis identified tens of millions of unique TCR beta chains, about 10 million shared. Sequencing was performed with immunoSEQ multiplex PCR; in TCRdb, only in-frame clones are kept and a portion is missing. That table gives V, J and clone size, and the DNA gave D and trimming. Seen here are 150,000 or so clones, approximately 80% observed once, and the top ten hold about 0.82%. This sample is drawn from a study of cytomegalovirus exposure and HLA in healthy donors. Trimming removed 1 base from V and 6 bases from J, with 11 bases in between. From germline, CDR1 is LNHDA and CDR2 SQIVND (reference sequence). This CDR3 region has 14 residues. Study conclusions and caveats: Within the data, a cluster of highly shared sequence variants was likely a sequencing artifact. A later examination showed that TCR association rates differed by HLA locus, with DRB1 most and HLA-C fewest.

This sequence joins TRBV19 and TRBJ2-3; D might be TRBD2 (6 bases). The TCR sequence derives from a woman younger than 30 in good health and CMV-seronegative. The specimen was PBMCs. The chain's CDR3 is CASSIVGGDDTQYF. The CDR3 region has the DNA TGTGCCAGTAGTATAGTCGGGGGAGATGATACGCAGTATTTT.